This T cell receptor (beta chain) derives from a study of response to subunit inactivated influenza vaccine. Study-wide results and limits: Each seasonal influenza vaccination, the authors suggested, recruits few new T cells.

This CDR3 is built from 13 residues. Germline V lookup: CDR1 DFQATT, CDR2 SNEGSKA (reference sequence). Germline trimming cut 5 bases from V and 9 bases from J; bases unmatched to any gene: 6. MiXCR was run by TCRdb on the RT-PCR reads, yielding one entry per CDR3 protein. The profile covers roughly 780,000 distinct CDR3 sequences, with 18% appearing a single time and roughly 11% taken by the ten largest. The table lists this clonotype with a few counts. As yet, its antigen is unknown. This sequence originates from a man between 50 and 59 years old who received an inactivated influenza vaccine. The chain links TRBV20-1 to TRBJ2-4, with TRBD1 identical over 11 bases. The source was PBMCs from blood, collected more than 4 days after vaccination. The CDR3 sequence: CSASGTGGVIQYF. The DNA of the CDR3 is TGCAGTGCTTCCGGGACAGGGGGGGTCATTCAGTACTTC.